The rows below give T cell receptor beta chains drawn from one sample of a study of T cell changes during pregnancy in multiple sclerosis. TCRdb keeps only in-frame clones here, not all; method: immunoSEQ multiplex PCR. Here the sample spans tens of thousands of clones, around 91% being singletons. Sequencing was performed on peripheral blood, taken in the second trimester of pregnancy. Source of these receptors: a female donor in good health, enrolled as a control in a pregnancy study. CDR3s include the opening cysteine and the closing phenylalanine or tryptophan. A D gene is named only where the DNA matches it firmly. The size field is filled for only some rows; it gives once, few, many or a size class.

clone_size d_call j_call v_call cdr3_nt cdr3_aa
. TRBD1 TRBJ1-2 TRBV4-1 TGCGCCAGCAGCCAAGAGGGGACAGGGGTTCTAGGCTATGGCTACACCTTC CASSQEGTGVLGYGYTF
. TRBD2 TRBJ2-7 TRBV5-6 TGTGCCAGCAGCTCAAGCGGGGGGGCCAGCTACGAGCAGTACTTC CASSSSGGASYEQYF
. TRBD2 TRBJ2-5 TRBV7-8 TGTGCCAGTATACCAGCGGGAATGCAGGAGACCCAGTACTTC CASIPAGMQETQYF
. . TRBJ1-1 TRBV27 TGTGCCAGCGGGGTAACAGGGTACACTGAAGCTTTCTTT CASGVTGYTEAFF
. TRBD2 TRBJ2-3 TRBV11-2 TGTGCCAGCAGCTTAGATAGGAGGACTAGCGGTAGCACAGATACGCAGTATTTT CASSLDRRTSGSTDTQYF
once TRBD1 TRBJ1-4 TRBV5-1 TGCGCCAGCAGCCCGGGGGTCAGGGGGCCCTCTGATGAAAAACTGTTTTTT CASSPGVRGPSDEKLFF
. . TRBJ2-3 TRBV15 TGTGCCACCAGCAGAGACCACACAGATACGCAGTATTTT CATSRDHTDTQYF
. TRBD1 TRBJ2-3 TRBV4-2 TGTGCCAGCAGCCCTTTTGCTACTGACAGGGGGGTAGGGTATTTT CASSPFATDRGVGYF
. . TRBJ2-1 TRBV19 TGTGCCAGTAGTACATACAATGAGCAGTTCTTC CASSTYNEQFF
. . TRBJ1-4 TRBV7-8 TGTGCCAGCAGCTTTGACCGGAGGGAAAAACTGTTTTTT CASSFDRREKLFF
. . TRBJ1-2 TRBV10-3 TGTGCCATCAGCCAGACAGGAAATAACTATGGCTACACCTTC CAISQTGNNYGYTF
. . TRBJ2-1 TRBV18 TGTGCCAGCTCACCGATTCAGTCTTACAATGAGCAGTTCTTC CASSPIQSYNEQFF
. . TRBJ2-7 TRBV6-6 TGTGCCAGCAGTTCTCAGGGGACCTCCTACGAGCAGTACTTC CASSSQGTSYEQYF
. . TRBJ1-2 TRBV6-5 TGTGCCAGCAGTTACTCGGTCGGCGACTCCTACTACACCTTC CASSYSVGDSYYTF
. TRBD1 TRBJ2-7 TRBV19 TGTGCCAGTGCACCTCGGACAGGCACCTACGAGCAGTACTTC CASAPRTGTYEQYF
. TRBD1 TRBJ2-6 TRBV27 TGTGCCAGCAGTCCTTCCGGGACAGGCGGCTCTGGGGCCAACGTCCTGACTTTC CASSPSGTGGSGANVLTF
. . TRBJ1-5 TRBV30 TGTGCCTGGAGTGAGGGGATAAGGCAGCCCCAGCATTTT CAWSEGIRQPQHF
. TRBD1 TRBJ2-3 TRBV5-4 TGTGCCAGCAGTTCGGGACAGGGGGGTGGGGATACGCAGTATTTT CASSSGQGGGDTQYF
. . TRBJ1-5 TRBV7-6 TGTGCCACCGGGAGGGGACAACGCGGGGAAGGGCCCCAGCATTTT CATGRGQRGEGPQHF
. . TRBJ2-1 TRBV4-1 TGCGCCAGCAGCCAAGTAGGACTACCGGACAATGAGCAGTTCTTC CASSQVGLPDNEQFF
few TRBD2 TRBJ2-4 TRBV7-9 TGTGCCAGCAGCTGGGGGACTAGCGGGGGGGCAATTCAGTACTTC CASSWGTSGGAIQYF
few TRBD2 TRBJ2-1 TRBV6-4 TGTGCCAGTTCTATCGGGGGGAACCACAATGAGCAGTTCTTC CASSIGGNHNEQFF
. . TRBJ2-1 TRBV19 TGTGCCAGTAGTACTTACTTTAGCGGAGCGAGCTCCTACAATGAGCAGTTCTTC CASSTYFSGASSYNEQFF
. TRBD1 TRBJ2-7 TRBV18 TGTGCCAGCTCCCGAGGGGGCGGGTACGAGCAGTACTTC CASSRGGGYEQYF
. TRBD1 TRBJ1-2 TRBV6-1 TGTGCCAGCAACAGGGGGGTCAACTATGGCTACACCTTC CASNRGVNYGYTF
. TRBD1 TRBJ1-4 TRBV19 TGTGCCAGTAGCCCGACAGGGGATAATGAAAAACTGTTTTTT CASSPTGDNEKLFF
. TRBD1 TRBJ2-3 TRBV7-6 TGTGCCAGCACCCGTCTCCAGGGGGCGTCGACAGATACGCAGTATTTT CASTRLQGASTDTQYF
. TRBD2 TRBJ2-7 TRBV6-1 TGTGCCAGCTACCTCGGGACTAGCTCCTACGAGCAGTACTTC CASYLGTSSYEQYF
. TRBD1 TRBJ2-3 TRBV9 TGTGCCAGCAGCTTTAACACAGGGGGCACAGATACGCAGTATTTT CASSFNTGGTDTQYF
. TRBD1 TRBJ1-2 TRBV6-1 TGTGCCAGCAGTGAATGGATGAGACAGGGGGCGGATGGCTACACCTTC CASSEWMRQGADGYTF
. . TRBJ1-2 TRBV30 TGTGCCTGGACCTTCAATCGGGGCTATGGCTACACCTTC CAWTFNRGYGYTF
. TRBD2 TRBJ2-3 TRBV7-3 TGTGCCAGCAGCTTAATGGGACTACCAAGTAGCACAGATACGCAGTATTTT CASSLMGLPSSTDTQYF
. TRBD2 TRBJ2-5 TRBV19 TGTGCCAGTAGTCTAGCGGGGGGGCCCCAAGAGACCCAGTACTTC CASSLAGGPQETQYF
. . TRBJ1-1 TRBV28 TGTGCCAGCAGTGGTGGGGGGGCGAACACTGAAGCTTTCTTT CASSGGGANTEAFF
. . TRBJ2-5 TRBV18 TGTGCCAGCTCACCGGGTAGAGGAGAGACCCAGTACTTC CASSPGRGETQYF
. TRBD1 TRBJ1-4 TRBV4-1 TGCGCCAGCAGCCTTGAGGGCAGGGGGCGGGAAGAAAAACTGTTTTTT CASSLEGRGREEKLFF
few TRBD1 TRBJ1-5 TRBV19 TGTGCCAGTATAGGGGGGACAGAAGATCAGCCCCAGCATTTT CASIGGTEDQPQHF
medium-sized . TRBJ2-6 TRBV4-2 TGTGCCAGCAGCCAAGATCAGGGCTCTGGGGCCAACGTCCTGACTTTC CASSQDQGSGANVLTF
. . TRBJ1-2 TRBV28 TGTGCCAGCAGGGACTCCTTTGGGTATTATGGCTACACCTTC CASRDSFGYYGYTF
. TRBD2 TRBJ2-2 TRBV5-1 TGCGCCAGCAGCTTGGTAGCGGGAGAAGGCACCGGGGAGCTGTTTTTT CASSLVAGEGTGELFF
. TRBD1 TRBJ1-2 TRBV6-4 TGTGCCAGCAGTGACCCAAGGACAGGGGACGGCTACACCTTC CASSDPRTGDGYTF